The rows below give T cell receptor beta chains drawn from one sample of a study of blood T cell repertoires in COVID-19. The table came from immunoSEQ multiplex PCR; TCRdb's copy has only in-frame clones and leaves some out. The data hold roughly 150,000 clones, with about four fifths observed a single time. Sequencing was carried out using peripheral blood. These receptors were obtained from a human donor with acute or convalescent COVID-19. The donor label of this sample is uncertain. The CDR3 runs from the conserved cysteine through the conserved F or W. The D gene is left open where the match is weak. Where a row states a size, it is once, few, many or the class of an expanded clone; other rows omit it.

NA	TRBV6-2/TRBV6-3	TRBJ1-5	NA	CASSYGGVAQPQHF	TGTGCCAGCAGTTATGGGGGGGTGGCTCAGCCCCAGCATTTT
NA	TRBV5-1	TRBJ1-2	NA	CASSLGSGGGTYTF	TGCGCCAGCAGCTTGGGGTCGGGCGGGGGAACCTACACCTTC
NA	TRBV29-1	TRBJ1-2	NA	CSVLQVDGYTF	TGCAGCGTTCTGCAGGTCGATGGCTACACCTTC
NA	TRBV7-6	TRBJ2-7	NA	CASSFLIGSSYEQYF	TGTGCCAGCAGCTTCTTGATCGGGAGCTCCTACGAGCAGTACTTC
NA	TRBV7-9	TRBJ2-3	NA	CASSLAPGTDTQYF	TGTGCCAGCAGCTTAGCGCCAGGAACAGATACGCAGTATTTT
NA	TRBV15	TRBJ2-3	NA	CATSIHSGGRDTQYF	TGTGCCACCAGCATACATAGTGGGGGGAGGGATACGCAGTATTTT
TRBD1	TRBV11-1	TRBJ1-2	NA	CASSSRGQGASGYTF	TGTGCCAGCAGCAGCCGGGGACAGGGGGCGTCCGGCTACACCTTC
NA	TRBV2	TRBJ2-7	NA	CASCAHLSEQYF	TGTGCCAGCTGTGCCCATCTGAGCGAGCAGTACTTC
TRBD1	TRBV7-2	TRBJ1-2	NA	CASSWGQGNGDGYTF	TGTGCCAGCAGCTGGGGACAGGGGAACGGGGATGGCTACACCTTC
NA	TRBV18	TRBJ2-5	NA	CASSPTRTAEGETQYF	TGTGCCAGCTCACCGACGAGGACAGCCGAGGGGGAGACCCAGTACTTC
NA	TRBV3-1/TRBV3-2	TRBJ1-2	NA	CASSRDIGNYGYTF	TGTGCCAGCAGCCGGGACATTGGGAACTATGGCTACACCTTC
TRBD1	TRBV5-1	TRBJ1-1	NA	CASSLVGTGGVTEAFF	TGCGCCAGCAGCTTGGTCGGAACAGGGGGGGTCACTGAAGCTTTCTTT
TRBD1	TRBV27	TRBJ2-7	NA	CASSSTGTVPYEQYF	TGTGCCAGCAGTTCAACCGGGACAGTGCCCTACGAGCAGTACTTC
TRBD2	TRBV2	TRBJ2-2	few	CASTYGGGTGELFF	TGTGCCAGCACTTACGGCGGGGGTACCGGGGAGCTGTTTTTT
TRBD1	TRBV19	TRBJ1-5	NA	CASSTGDRGRYQPQHF	TGTGCCAGTAGTACGGGAGACAGGGGGAGGTATCAGCCCCAGCATTTT
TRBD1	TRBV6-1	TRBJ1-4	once	CASSEWQGASYEKLFF	TGTGCCAGCAGTGAATGGCAGGGGGCGTCGTATGAAAAACTGTTTTTT
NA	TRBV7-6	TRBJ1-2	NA	CASSPSVSGNYGYTF	TGTGCCAGCAGCCCTTCGGTTTCGGGGAACTATGGCTACACCTTC
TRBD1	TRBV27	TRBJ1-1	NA	CASSSRQGWGTEAFF	TGTGCCAGCAGTTCCAGACAGGGTTGGGGGACTGAAGCTTTCTTT
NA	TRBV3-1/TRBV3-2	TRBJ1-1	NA	CASSQHRDTEAFF	TGTGCCAGCAGCCAACATCGGGACACTGAAGCTTTCTTT
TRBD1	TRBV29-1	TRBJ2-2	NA	CSVGTGRNTGELFF	TGCAGCGTCGGGACAGGACGGAACACCGGGGAGCTGTTTTTT
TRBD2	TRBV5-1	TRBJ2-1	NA	CASQLSTSGVYEQFF	TGCGCCAGCCAACTTTCGACTAGCGGGGTTTATGAGCAGTTCTTC
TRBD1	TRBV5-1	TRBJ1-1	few	CASSAGQGPDTEAFF	TGCGCCAGCAGCGCCGGACAGGGCCCGGACACTGAAGCTTTCTTT